This T cell receptor beta chain is drawn from a study of blood T cell repertoires in COVID-19. Study-level background: Samples came from the United States, Italy and Spain, spanning acute and convalescent COVID-19.

Study members were between roughly 18 and 90 years old and lived in 24 US regions. In the original processing: It was from reference gene primer amplification that nucleated cell counts were estimated. Measured with immunoSEQ multiplex PCR; TCRdb has only the in-frame clones, and not every one. Clonal size and the V and J genes are those of that table, whereas D and trimming came from the DNA. The repertoire consists of 200,000 to 300,000 clones, with roughly 89% occurring once and the leading ten covering approximately 4.2%. The germline V gene encodes CDR1 LGHNA and CDR2 YNFKEQ. This CDR3 spans 15 amino acids. V shed 4 bases, J shed 3 bases, and the junction held 8 bases outside the gene matches.

Sequenced material: PBMCs or T cells enriched from blood (not recorded which). The rearrangement joins TRBV4-2 to TRBJ2-7, with TRBD2 matching 8 bases. The clonotype was recovered from a woman aged 25-40 years who had recovered from COVID-19. For the CDR3, the DNA is TGTGCCAGCAGCCTGTCACGACTAGCGAGCTACGAGCAGTACTTC. Amino acids: CASSLSRLASYEQYF.